The source of this T cell receptor (beta chain) is a study of blood T cell repertoires in COVID-19 (dated by TCRdb to the early 2020s). General notes on the study: Samples from collaborators originated in the United States, Italy and Spain and spanned both the acute and convalescent phases of COVID-19. The material from the prospective study consisted of cDNA or gDNA derived from T cells, B-cell-depleted T cells, or PBMCs. Deeply sampled blood TCRbeta repertoires from subjects exposed to, actively infected with, or recovered from COVID-19 were included in the dataset. The repertoires were released in a freely available public database intended as a resource for research on the immune response to SARS-CoV-2. The samples were drawn from two sources: the first 160 participants of the ongoing ImmuneRACE study, and about 1,300 subjects contributed by 6 global collaborators. Nearly every sample came with metadata listing a de-identified subject ID, COVID-19 status, age in years and sex. Where available, HLA class I and class II types were taken from metadata supplied by the sample provider and were not determined by assay-based typing.

The immunoSEQ Assay, a bias-controlled multiplex PCR, was used to amplify TCRbeta CDR3 regions from genomic DNA. For the original study's pipeline: Within the assay, amplification of reference gene primers was used to estimate how many nucleated cells each sample contained. To quantify the absolute abundance of each unique TCRbeta CDR3 rearrangement, sequence reads were collapsed and filtered. For each sample, productive Simpson clonality was calculated by taking the square root of Simpson's diversity index across productive rearrangements. This immuneACCESS table, as held by TCRdb, lists in-frame sequences with V and J called but not all clones. Of the missing ones, under half trace to an unresolved V gene in checked studies; the others have no known cause. That table is the source of V, J and clone size, and D and trimming were worked out from the DNA. The sample includes around 220,000 clones, with roughly 86% observed a single time. Jointly, the top ten make up roughly a tenth of the sample.

The CDR3 contains 13 residues, cysteine and phenylalanine counted. The DNA shown is the 39-base CDR3, in frame from base 1. The junction shows trimming of 0 bases on V and 6 bases on J, plus 8 bases between the germline ends. CDR1 and CDR2 are drawn from the germline V gene: SGHRS, YFSETQ. As regards this clone: Its antigen has not been determined. No quality values exist for individual bases; no much larger clone is one base distant.

At one collaborating source in Seattle, patients were enrolled during active infection and were followed longitudinally through the course of disease. Collaborating institutions collected whole blood in K2EDTA tubes following their own protocols. For TCRbeta analysis, collaborators shipped samples in one of three forms: frozen whole blood, isolated PBMCs, or DNA extracted from either of those sample types. Summary of the overall study and its limitations: Clinical and demographic metadata were provided uncurated, with the amount varying by source and participant.

Specimen: peripheral blood. This TCR derives from a woman aged 45 to 65 with COVID-19, enrolled during active disease. The V gene is TRBV5-1 and the J gene is TRBJ2-3, with the D gene not clear enough to name. The CDR3 protein is CASSLVTFDTQYF. Read as DNA, the sequence is TGCGCCAGCAGCTTGGTAACATTTGATACGCAGTATTTT.